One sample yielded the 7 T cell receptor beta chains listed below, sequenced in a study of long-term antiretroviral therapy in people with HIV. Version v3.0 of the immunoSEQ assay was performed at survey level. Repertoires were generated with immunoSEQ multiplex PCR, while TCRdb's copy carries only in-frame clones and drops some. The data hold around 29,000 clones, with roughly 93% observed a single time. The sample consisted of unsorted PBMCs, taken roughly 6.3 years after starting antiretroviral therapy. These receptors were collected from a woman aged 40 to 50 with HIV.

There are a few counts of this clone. In nucleotides, the CDR3 is TGTGCCAGCAGCTCTAGTCGGGCAGGAACTGAAGCTTTCTTT. It specifies CASSSSRAGTEAFF. V usage is TRBV5-4 and J usage is TRBJ1-1; D not certain. With 3 bases removed from V and 5 bases from J, the gap between germline ends came to 14 bases. The CDR3 contains 14 residues. Germline V gives CDR1 SGHNT, CDR2 YYREEE (reference sequence).

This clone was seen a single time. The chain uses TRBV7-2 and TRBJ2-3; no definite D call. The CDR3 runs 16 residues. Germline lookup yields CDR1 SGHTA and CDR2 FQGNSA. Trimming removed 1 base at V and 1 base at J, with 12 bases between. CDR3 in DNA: TGTGCCAGCAGCTTAGTAGGTTATTGGCGCACAGATACGCAGTATTTT. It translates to CASSLVGYWRTDTQYF. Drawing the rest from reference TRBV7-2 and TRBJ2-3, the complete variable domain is GAGVSQSPSNKVTEKGKDVELRCDPISGHTALYWYRQSLGQGLEFLIYFQGNSAPDKSGLPSDRFSAERTGGSVSTLTIQRTQQEDSAVYLCASSLVGYWRTDTQYFGPGTRLTVL.

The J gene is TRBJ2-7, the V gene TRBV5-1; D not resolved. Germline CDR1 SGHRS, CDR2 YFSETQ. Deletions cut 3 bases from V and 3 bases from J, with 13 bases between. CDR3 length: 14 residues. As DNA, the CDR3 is TGCGCCAGCAGCTCCGGTCAGACGGGCTACGAGCAGTACTTC. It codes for CASSSGQTGYEQYF. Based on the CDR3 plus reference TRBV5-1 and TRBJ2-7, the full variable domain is KAGVTQTPRYLIKTRGQQVTLSCSPISGHRSVSWYQQTPGQGLQFLFEYFSETQRNKGNFPGRFSGRQFSNSRSEMNVSTLELGDSALYLCASSSGQTGYEQYFGPGTRLTVT.

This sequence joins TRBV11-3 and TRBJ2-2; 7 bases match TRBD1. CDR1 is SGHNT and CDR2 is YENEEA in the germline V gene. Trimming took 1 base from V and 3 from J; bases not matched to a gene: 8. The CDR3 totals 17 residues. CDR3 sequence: CASSLGSGTVHTGELFF. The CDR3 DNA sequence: TGTGCCAGCAGCTTAGGGTCCGGGACAGTACACACCGGGGAGCTGTTTTTT.

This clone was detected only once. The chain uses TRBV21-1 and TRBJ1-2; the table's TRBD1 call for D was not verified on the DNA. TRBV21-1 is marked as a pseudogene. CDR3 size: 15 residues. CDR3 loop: CASSPRGSANYGYTF. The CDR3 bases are TGTGCCAGCAGTCCTAGGGGCTCAGCTAACTATGGCTACACCTTC.

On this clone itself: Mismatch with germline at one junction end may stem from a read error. CDR3 sequence: CASSLYLGTRDRPLNLNF. The CDR3 DNA sequence: TGTGCCAGCAGCCTATACCTAGGCACCCGGGACAGGCCGCTCAACCTCAATTTT. This chain joins TRBV7-6 and TRBJ1-4, with 8 bases that match TRBD1. The germline V gene encodes CDR1 SGHVS and CDR2 FNYEAQ. The CDR3 spans 18 residues. The full variable domain, completed using reference TRBV7-6 and TRBJ1-4, is GAGVSQSPRYKVTKRGQDVALRCDPISGHVSLYWYRQALGQGPEFLTYFNYEAQQDKSGLPNDRFSAERPEGSISTLTIQRTEQRDSAMYRCASSLYLGTRDRPLNLNFGSGTQLSVL.

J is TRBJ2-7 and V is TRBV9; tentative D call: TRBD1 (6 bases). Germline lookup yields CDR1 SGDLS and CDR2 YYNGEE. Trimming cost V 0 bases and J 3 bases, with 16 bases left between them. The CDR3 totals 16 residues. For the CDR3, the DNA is TGTGCCAGCAGCGTAGGGGTTTGGGACAACCGCTACGAGCAGTACTTC. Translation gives CASSVGVWDNRYEQYF.